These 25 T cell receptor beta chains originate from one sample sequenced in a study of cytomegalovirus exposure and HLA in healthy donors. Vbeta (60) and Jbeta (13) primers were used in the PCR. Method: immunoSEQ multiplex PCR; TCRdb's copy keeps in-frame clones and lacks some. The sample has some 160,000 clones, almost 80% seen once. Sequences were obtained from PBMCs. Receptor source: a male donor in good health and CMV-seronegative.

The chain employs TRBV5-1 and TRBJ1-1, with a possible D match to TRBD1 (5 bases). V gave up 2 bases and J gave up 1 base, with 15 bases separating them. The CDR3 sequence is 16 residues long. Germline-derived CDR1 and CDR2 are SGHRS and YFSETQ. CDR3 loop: CASSFAGERGNTEAFF. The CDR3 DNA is TGCGCCAGCAGCTTTGCGGGGGAACGAGGGAACACTGAAGCTTTCTTT.

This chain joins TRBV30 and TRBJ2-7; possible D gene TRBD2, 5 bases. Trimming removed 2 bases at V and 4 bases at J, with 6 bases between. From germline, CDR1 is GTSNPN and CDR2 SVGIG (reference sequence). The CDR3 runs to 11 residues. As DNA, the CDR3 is TGTGCCTGGAGTTCGGGATACGAGCAGTACTTC. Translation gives CAWSSGYEQYF.

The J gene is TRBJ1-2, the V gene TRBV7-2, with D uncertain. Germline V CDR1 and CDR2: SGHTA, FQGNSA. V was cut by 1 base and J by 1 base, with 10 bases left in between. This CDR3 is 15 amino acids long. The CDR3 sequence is CASSLGAGDNYGYTF. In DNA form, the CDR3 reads TGTGCCAGCAGCTTAGGCGCAGGTGATAACTATGGCTACACCTTC.

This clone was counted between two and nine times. Here the CDR3 reads CASSLASGTYNEQFF. CDR3 DNA: TGTGCCAGCAGCTTAGCGAGCGGGACCTACAATGAGCAGTTCTTC. This chain joins TRBV7-8 and TRBJ2-1, with 7 nucleotides matching TRBD2. This CDR3 region has 15 residues. From germline, CDR1 is SGHVS and CDR2 FQNEAQ. Trimming cost V 0 bases and J 2 bases; bases outside gene matches: 1.

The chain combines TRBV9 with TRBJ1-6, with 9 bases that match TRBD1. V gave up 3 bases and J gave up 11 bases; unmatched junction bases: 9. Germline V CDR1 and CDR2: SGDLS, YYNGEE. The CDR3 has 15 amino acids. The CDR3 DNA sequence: TGTGCCAGCAGCGCAGGGGGACAGGGCGGTGCACCCCTCCACTTT. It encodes CASSAGGQGGAPLHF. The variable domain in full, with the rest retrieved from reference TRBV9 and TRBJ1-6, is DSGVTQTPKHLITATGQRVTLRCSPRSGDLSVYWYQQSLDQGLQFLIQYYNGEERAKGNILERFSAQQFPDLHSELNLSSLELGDSALYFCASSAGGQGGAPLHFGNGTRLTVT.

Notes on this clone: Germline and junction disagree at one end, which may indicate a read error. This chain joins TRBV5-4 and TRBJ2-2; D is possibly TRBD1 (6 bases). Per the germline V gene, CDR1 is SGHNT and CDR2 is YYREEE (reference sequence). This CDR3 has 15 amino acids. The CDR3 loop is CAGSWGLTNTGELFF. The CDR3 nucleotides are TGTGCCGGCAGCTGGGGGCTCACGAACACCGGGGAGCTGTTTTTT.

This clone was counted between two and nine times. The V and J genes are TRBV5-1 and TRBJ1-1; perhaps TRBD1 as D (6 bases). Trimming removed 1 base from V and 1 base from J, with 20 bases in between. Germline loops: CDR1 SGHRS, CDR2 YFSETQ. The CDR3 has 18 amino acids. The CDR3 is CASSLTPSGGATNTEAFF. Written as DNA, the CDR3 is TGCGCCAGCAGCTTGACGCCCAGTGGGGGCGCTACGAACACTGAAGCTTTCTTT.

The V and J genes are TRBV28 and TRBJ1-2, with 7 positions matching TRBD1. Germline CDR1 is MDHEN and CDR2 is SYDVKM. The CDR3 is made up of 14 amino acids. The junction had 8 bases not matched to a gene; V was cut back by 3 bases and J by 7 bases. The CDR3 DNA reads TGTGCCAGCAGTTTCGACAGGGTGATGACTGGCTACACCTTC. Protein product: CASSFDRVMTGYTF.

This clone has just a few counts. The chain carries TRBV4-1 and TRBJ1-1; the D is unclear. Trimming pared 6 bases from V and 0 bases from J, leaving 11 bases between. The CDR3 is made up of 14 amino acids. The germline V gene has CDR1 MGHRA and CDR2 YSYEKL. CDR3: CASRGPLMNTEAFF. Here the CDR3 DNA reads TGCGCCAGCAGGGGCCCCCTCATGAACACTGAAGCTTTCTTT.

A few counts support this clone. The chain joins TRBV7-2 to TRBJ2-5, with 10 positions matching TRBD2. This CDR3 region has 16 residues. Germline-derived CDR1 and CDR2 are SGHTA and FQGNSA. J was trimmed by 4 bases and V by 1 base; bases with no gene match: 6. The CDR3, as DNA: TGTGCCAGCAGCTTAGTTGGGACTAGCGCTGGAGAGACCCAGTACTTC. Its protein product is CASSLVGTSAGETQYF. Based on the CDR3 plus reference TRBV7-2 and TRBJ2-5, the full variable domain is GAGVSQSPSNKVTEKGKDVELRCDPISGHTALYWYRQSLGQGLEFLIYFQGNSAPDKSGLPSDRFSAERTGGSVSTLTIQRTQQEDSAVYLCASSLVGTSAGETQYFGPGTRLLVL.

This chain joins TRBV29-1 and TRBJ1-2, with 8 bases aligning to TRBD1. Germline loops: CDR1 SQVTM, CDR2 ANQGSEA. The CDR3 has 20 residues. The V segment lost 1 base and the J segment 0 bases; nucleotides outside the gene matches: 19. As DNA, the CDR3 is TGCAGCGTTGAAGTATGGGAGGTTCGGGCAGGGGGCAGGTCTAACTATGGCTACACCTTC. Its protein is CSVEVWEVRAGGRSNYGYTF. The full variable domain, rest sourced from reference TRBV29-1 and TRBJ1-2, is SAVISQKPSRDICQRGTSLTIQCQVDSQVTMMFWYRQQPGQSLTLIATANQGSEATYESGFVIDKFPISRPNLTFSTLTVSNMSPEDSSIYLCSVEVWEVRAGGRSNYGYTFGSGTRLTVV.

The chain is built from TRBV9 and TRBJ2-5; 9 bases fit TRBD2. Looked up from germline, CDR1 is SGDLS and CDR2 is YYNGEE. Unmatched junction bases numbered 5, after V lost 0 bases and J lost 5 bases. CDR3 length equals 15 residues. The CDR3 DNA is TGTGCCAGCAGCGTAGCTGGCGGGGGGGCGGAGACCCAGTACTTC. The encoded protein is CASSVAGGGAETQYF.

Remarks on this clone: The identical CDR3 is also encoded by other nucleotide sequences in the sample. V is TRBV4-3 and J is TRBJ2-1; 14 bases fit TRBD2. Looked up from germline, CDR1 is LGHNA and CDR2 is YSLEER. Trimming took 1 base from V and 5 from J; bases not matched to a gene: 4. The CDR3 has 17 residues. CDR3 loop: CASSQGLAGGLDNEQFF. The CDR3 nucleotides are TGCGCCAGCAGCCAAGGACTAGCGGGGGGGCTGGACAATGAGCAGTTCTTC.

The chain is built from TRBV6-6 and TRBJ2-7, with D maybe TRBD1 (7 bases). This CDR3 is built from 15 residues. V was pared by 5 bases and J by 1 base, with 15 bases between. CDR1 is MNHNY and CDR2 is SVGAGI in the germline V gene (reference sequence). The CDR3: CASSGQASGSYEQYF. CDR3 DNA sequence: TGTGCCAGCAGTGGACAGGCCAGCGGGTCCTACGAGCAGTACTTC.

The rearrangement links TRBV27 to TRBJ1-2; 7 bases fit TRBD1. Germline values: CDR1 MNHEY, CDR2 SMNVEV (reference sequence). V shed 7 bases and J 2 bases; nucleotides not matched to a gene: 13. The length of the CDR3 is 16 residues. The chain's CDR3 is CASIGTANPGNYGYTF. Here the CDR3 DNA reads TGTGCCAGCATAGGGACAGCTAACCCGGGGAACTATGGCTACACCTTC.

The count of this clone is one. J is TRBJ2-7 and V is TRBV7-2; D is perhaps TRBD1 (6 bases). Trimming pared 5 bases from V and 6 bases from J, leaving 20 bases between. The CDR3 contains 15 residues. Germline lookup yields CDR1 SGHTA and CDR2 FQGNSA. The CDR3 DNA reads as TGTGCCAGCAGCCCCCACGGGGTTCAGGGGCTCGAGCAGTACTTC. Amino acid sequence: CASSPHGVQGLEQYF.

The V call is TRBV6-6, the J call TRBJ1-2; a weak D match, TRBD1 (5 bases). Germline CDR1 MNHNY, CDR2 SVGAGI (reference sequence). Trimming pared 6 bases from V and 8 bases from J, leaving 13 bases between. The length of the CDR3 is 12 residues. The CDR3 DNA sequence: TGTGCCAGCAGCAAAACAGGTTACGGCTACACCTTC. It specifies CASSKTGYGYTF.

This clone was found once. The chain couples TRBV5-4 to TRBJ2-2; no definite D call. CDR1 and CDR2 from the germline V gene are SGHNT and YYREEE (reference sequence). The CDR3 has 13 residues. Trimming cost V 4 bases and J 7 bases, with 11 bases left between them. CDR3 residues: CASSHWRGGELFF. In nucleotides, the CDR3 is TGTGCCAGCAGCCACTGGAGAGGCGGGGAGCTGTTTTTT. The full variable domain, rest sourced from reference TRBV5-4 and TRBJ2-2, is ETGVTQSPTHLIKTRGQQVTLRCSSQSGHNTVSWYQQALGQGPQFIFQYYREEENGRGNFPPRFSGLQFPNYSSELNVNALELDDSALYLCASSHWRGGELFFGEGSRLTVL.

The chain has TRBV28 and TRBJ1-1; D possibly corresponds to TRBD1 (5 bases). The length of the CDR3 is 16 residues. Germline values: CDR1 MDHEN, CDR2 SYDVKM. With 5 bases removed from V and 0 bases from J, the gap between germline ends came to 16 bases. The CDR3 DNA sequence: TGTGCCAGCAGTCCCCGGGGGGTGGGGATGAACACTGAAGCTTTCTTT. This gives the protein CASSPRGVGMNTEAFF.

DNA for the CDR3: TGTGCCACCCTATCGGGTTCGGAGGAAAAACTGTTTTTT. Protein: CATLSGSEEKLFF. V is TRBV2 and J is TRBJ1-4, with no clear D. Germline loops: CDR1 SNHLY, CDR2 FYNNEI. This CDR3 comprises 13 residues. With 10 bases removed from V and 8 bases from J, the gap between germline ends came to 17 bases.

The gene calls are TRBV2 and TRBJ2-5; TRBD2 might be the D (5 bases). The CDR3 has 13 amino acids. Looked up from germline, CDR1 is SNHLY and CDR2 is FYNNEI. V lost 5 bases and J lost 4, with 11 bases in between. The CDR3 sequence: CASSLYRGETQYF. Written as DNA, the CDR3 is TGTGCCAGCAGTTTGTACCGGGGAGAGACCCAGTACTTC.

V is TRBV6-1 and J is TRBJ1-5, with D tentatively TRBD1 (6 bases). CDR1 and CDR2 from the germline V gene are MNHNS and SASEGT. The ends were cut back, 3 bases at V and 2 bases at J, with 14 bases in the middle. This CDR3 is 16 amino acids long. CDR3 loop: CASSDPGGWGNQPQHF. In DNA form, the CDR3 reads TGTGCCAGCAGTGATCCGGGGGGCTGGGGCAATCAGCCCCAGCATTTT.

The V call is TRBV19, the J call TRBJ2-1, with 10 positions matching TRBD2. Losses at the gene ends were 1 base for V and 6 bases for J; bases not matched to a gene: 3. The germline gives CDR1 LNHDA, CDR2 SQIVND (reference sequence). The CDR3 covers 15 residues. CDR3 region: CASSIVGLASNEQFF. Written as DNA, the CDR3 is TGTGCCAGTAGTATAGTGGGACTAGCGTCCAATGAGCAGTTCTTC.

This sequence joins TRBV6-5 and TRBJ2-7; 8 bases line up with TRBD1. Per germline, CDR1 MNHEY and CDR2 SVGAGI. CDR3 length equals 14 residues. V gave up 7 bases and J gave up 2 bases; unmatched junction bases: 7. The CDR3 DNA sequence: TGTGCCAGCAATCCCCAGGGGGCGGCCTACGAGCAGTACTTC. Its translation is CASNPQGAAYEQYF.

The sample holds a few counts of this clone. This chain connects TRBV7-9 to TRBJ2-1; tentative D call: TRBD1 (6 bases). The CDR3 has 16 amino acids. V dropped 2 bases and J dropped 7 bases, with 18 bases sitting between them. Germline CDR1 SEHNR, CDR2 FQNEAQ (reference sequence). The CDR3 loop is CASSLRPRGLGNEQFF. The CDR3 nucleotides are TGTGCCAGCAGCTTAAGGCCCAGGGGCCTCGGTAATGAGCAGTTCTTC.